This T cell receptor beta chain was identified in a study of blood T cell repertoires in COVID-19 (dated by TCRdb to 2018 to 2021). For context, the study as a whole: The collaborator samples originated in the United States, Italy and Spain and spanned the acute and convalescent phases of COVID-19. The material from the prospective study consisted of cDNA or gDNA derived from T cells, B-cell-depleted T cells, or PBMCs. Subjects who had been exposed to COVID-19, were actively infected with it, or had recovered from it provided the deeply sampled blood TCRbeta repertoires that made up the dataset. A freely available public database, intended as a resource for researchers studying the immune response to SARS-CoV-2, is where the repertoires were released. Samples came from the ongoing ImmuneRACE study (first 160 participants) plus 1,254 subjects from 6 global collaborators. A de-identified subject ID, COVID-19 status, age in years and sex were almost always included in the sample metadata. Where available, HLA class I and class II types were taken from metadata supplied by the sample provider and were not determined by assay-based typing.

The paper's findings and limits, for the study overall: The quantity of clinical and demographic metadata differed by source and by participant and was supplied without curation.

TCRbeta CDR3 regions were amplified from genomic DNA by means of the immunoSEQ Assay, a bias-controlled multiplex PCR. The authors' analysis ran thus. Nucleated cell counts per sample were estimated from amplification of reference gene primers within the assay. To quantify the absolute abundance of each unique TCRbeta CDR3 rearrangement, sequence reads were collapsed and filtered. For each sample, productive Simpson clonality was calculated as the square root of Simpson's diversity index across productive rearrangements. Imported from immuneACCESS, the table was reduced by TCRdb to in-frame sequences with V and J called. These copies leave out some clones; in studies compared against another copy, an unresolved V gene accounts for under half, and the cause of the remainder is not known. Clone size and the V and J calls come from that table; the DNA yielded D and trimming. The sample includes around 52,000 clones, with roughly four fifths observed a single time. More than 7.5% of the sample belongs to the ten largest clones.

Collaborating institutions collected whole blood in K2EDTA tubes following their own protocols. For TCRbeta analysis, collaborators shipped samples as frozen whole blood, isolated PBMCs, or DNA extracted from either of those sample types. This clone was recorded only once. What antigen it recognizes has not been identified. Base qualities are not at hand, and no much larger clone is one base apart. Looking up the germline V gene yields CDR1 SNHLY and CDR2 FYNNEI. From cysteine to phenylalanine, the CDR3 is 15 amino acids long. The only DNA kept is the CDR3, 45 bases in frame from the first base. For this chain, trimming is 7 bases at the V end and 3 bases at the J end, and the number of junction bases without a gene match is 7.

The specimen was peripheral blood. The receptor was isolated from an elderly woman with acute or convalescent COVID-19. Recombination connected TRBV2 to TRBJ2-1; TRBD1 aligns with 9 central bases. DNA sequence: TGTGCCAGCAAATTCGGACAGGGGAGCTACAATGAGCAGTTCTTC. This encodes CASKFGQGSYNEQFF.